The rows below give T cell receptor beta chains drawn from one sample of a study of blood T cell repertoires in COVID-19. Using immunoSEQ multiplex PCR, the repertoire was profiled, and TCRdb retains in-frame clones only, with some absent. This table holds approximately 99,000 clones, around 84% found once. Source material: peripheral blood. The receptors were sampled from a man aged 65 to 79 with active or convalescent COVID-19. The CDR3 runs from the conserved cysteine through the conserved F or W. The D gene is left open where the match is weak. Clone sizes are given selectively: once, few, many, or a class where the clone is expanded.

D: -; V: TRBV6-5; J: TRBJ1-6; size: -; DNA: TGTGCCAGCAGTTACTCGAGGGATTCTACGAATTCACCCCTCCACTTT; CDR3: CASSYSRDSTNSPLHF
D: -; V: TRBV5-6; J: TRBJ1-1; size: few; DNA: TGTGCCAGCAGCTTGTATACGACCTACGGAGGGCAGACTGAAGCTTTCTTT; CDR3: CASSLYTTYGGQTEAFF
D: TRBD1; V: TRBV12-3/TRBV12-4; J: TRBJ1-1; size: -; DNA: TGTGCCAGCAGCCCCGACAGGGTTGCAGCTTTCTTT; CDR3: CASSPDRVAAFF
D: TRBD1; V: TRBV28; J: TRBJ1-2; size: many; DNA: TGTGCCAGCAGCTTACAACTGGGGACAGAGGGAGCCTATGGCTACACCTTC; CDR3: CASSLQLGTEGAYGYTF
D: TRBD2; V: TRBV6-5; J: TRBJ2-5; size: once; DNA: TGTGCCAGTAACCGACTAGCGGGGGACCAAGAGACCCAGTACTTC; CDR3: CASNRLAGDQETQYF
D: TRBD2; V: TRBV7-2; J: TRBJ2-7; size: few; DNA: TGTGCCAGCAGCTTAGCGGGGGGGAGGGTACCGCCGGGAGAGCAGTACTTC; CDR3: CASSLAGGRVPPGEQYF
D: -; V: TRBV7-2; J: TRBJ2-7; size: -; DNA: TGTGCCAGCAGCTTAGTCAGCTACGAGCAGTACTTC; CDR3: CASSLVSYEQYF
D: -; V: TRBV30; J: TRBJ2-5; size: -; DNA: TGTGCCTGGAGTCTAGAAGAGGGGACCCAGTACTTC; CDR3: CAWSLEEGTQYF
D: -; V: TRBV18; J: TRBJ2-1; size: -; DNA: TGTGCCAGCTCGTCACAGAATACGTTGAACAATGAGCAGTTCTTC; CDR3: CASSSQNTLNNEQFF
D: TRBD1; V: TRBV19; J: TRBJ1-6; size: -; DNA: TGTGCCAGTAGTATCGGACAGGGGGGTAATTCACCCCTCCACTTT; CDR3: CASSIGQGGNSPLHF
D: TRBD2; V: TRBV14; J: TRBJ2-5; size: -; DNA: TGTGCCAGCAGCCAAGGACTAGCAGAAGAGACCCAGTACTTC; CDR3: CASSQGLAEETQYF
D: -; V: TRBV5-1; J: TRBJ1-6; size: few; DNA: TGCGCCAGCAGCGCCGCAGGTGATTATTCACCCCTCCACTTT; CDR3: CASSAAGDYSPLHF
D: -; V: TRBV27; J: TRBJ1-1; size: -; DNA: TGTGCCAGCAGTTTCGGGGGGCCTGACACTGAAGCTTTCTTT; CDR3: CASSFGGPDTEAFF
D: TRBD1; V: TRBV10-3; J: TRBJ1-1; size: -; DNA: TGTGCCATCAGTGAGTCCACAGGGGTCGGCCACACTGAAGCTTTCTTT; CDR3: CAISESTGVGHTEAFF
D: TRBD1; V: TRBV6-5; J: TRBJ1-4; size: -; DNA: TGTGCCAGCAGAACGGACAGGGCAACTAATGAAAAACTGTTTTTT; CDR3: CASRTDRATNEKLFF
D: TRBD2; V: TRBV5-1; J: TRBJ2-2; size: -; DNA: TGCGCCAGCAGCGCCCTAGCGGGGGTGAACACCGGGGAGCTGTTTTTT; CDR3: CASSALAGVNTGELFF
D: -; V: TRBV29-1; J: TRBJ1-1; size: -; DNA: TGCAGTGGCTCCACACAGGGCGTTGGAACTGAAGCTTTCTTT; CDR3: CSGSTQGVGTEAFF
D: -; V: TRBV5-1; J: TRBJ2-3; size: -; DNA: TGCGCCAGCAGCGCGTTTGGGCTGCGCACAGATACGCAGTATTTT; CDR3: CASSAFGLRTDTQYF
D: -; V: TRBV7-3; J: TRBJ2-2; size: once; DNA: TGTGCCAGCAGCTTAGGCCTAGCTGGCACCGGGGAGCTGTTTTTT; CDR3: CASSLGLAGTGELFF
D: TRBD2; V: TRBV29-1; J: TRBJ2-5; size: -; DNA: TGCAGCGTTGAAGTCGGGGGGGAAGAGACCCAGTACTTC; CDR3: CSVEVGGEETQYF
D: TRBD1; V: TRBV28; J: TRBJ1-1; size: -; DNA: TGTGCCAGCAGTTTCAACAAGGGGGCGAAATCCACTGAAGCTTTCTTT; CDR3: CASSFNKGAKSTEAFF
D: -; V: TRBV28; J: TRBJ2-5; size: -; DNA: TGTGCCAGCAGCCCTTCAGGCGCTACAAAAGAGACCCAGTACTTC; CDR3: CASSPSGATKETQYF
D: TRBD2; V: TRBV7-8; J: TRBJ2-7; size: once; DNA: TGTGCCAGCAGCTTAGCATTCGGCGGGGGGACCTCCTACGAGCAGTACTTC; CDR3: CASSLAFGGGTSYEQYF
D: -; V: TRBV6-6; J: TRBJ1-3; size: -; DNA: TGTGCCAGCGTATATACGGGGGCTGGAAACACCATATATTTT; CDR3: CASVYTGAGNTIYF
D: -; V: TRBV3-1/TRBV3-2; J: TRBJ1-5; size: few; DNA: TGTGCCAGCAGCCTACAGGGTAATCAGCCCCAGCATTTT; CDR3: CASSLQGNQPQHF
D: TRBD2; V: TRBV28; J: TRBJ2-4; size: -; DNA: TGTGCCATACAGACTAGCGGGGGATCCCCAGCCAAAAACATTCAGTACTTC; CDR3: CAIQTSGGSPAKNIQYF
D: TRBD1; V: TRBV6-5; J: TRBJ1-1; size: -; DNA: TGTGCCAGCAGTTACTCTAGGCAGGGGGCAAGGGCTGAAGCTTTCTTT; CDR3: CASSYSRQGARAEAFF
D: TRBD1; V: TRBV5-8; J: TRBJ2-1; size: once; DNA: TGTGCCAGCAGCTTAGGACAGGGGAGGTACAATGAGCAGTTCTTC; CDR3: CASSLGQGRYNEQFF
D: -; V: TRBV21-1; J: TRBJ2-3; size: -; DNA: TGTGCCAGCAGCAAAGCGCTAGCGGGGGGGCCAGATACGCAGTATTTT; CDR3: CASSKALAGGPDTQYF
D: -; V: TRBV11-1; J: TRBJ1-2; size: -; DNA: TGTGCCAGCAGCTCAGGGCCCGGGAGCTATGGCTACACCTTC; CDR3: CASSSGPGSYGYTF
D: -; V: TRBV7-8; J: TRBJ1-6; size: -; DNA: TGTGCCAGCAGCCAGGGACACTATAATTCACCCCTCCACTTT; CDR3: CASSQGHYNSPLHF
D: TRBD1; V: TRBV28; J: TRBJ1-2; size: -; DNA: TGTGCCAGCAGTTCATCACAGGGGTCTAACTATGGCTACACCTTC; CDR3: CASSSSQGSNYGYTF
D: -; V: TRBV28; J: TRBJ1-2; size: few; DNA: TGTGCCAGCAGTTTATCTTACTATGGCTACACCTTC; CDR3: CASSLSYYGYTF
D: -; V: TRBV6-6; J: TRBJ2-7; size: -; DNA: TGTGCCAGCAGTTACGTCCGGTACGAGCAGTACTTC; CDR3: CASSYVRYEQYF
D: TRBD1; V: TRBV3-1/TRBV3-2; J: TRBJ1-2; size: -; DNA: TGTGCCAGCAGCCCCCGGGACAGGGGTAACTATGGCTACACCTTC; CDR3: CASSPRDRGNYGYTF
D: -; V: TRBV7-3; J: TRBJ2-3; size: -; DNA: TGTGCCAGCAGCAATACCCCGGGAGTCACGCAGTATTTT; CDR3: CASSNTPGVTQYF
D: -; V: TRBV9; J: TRBJ1-1; size: -; DNA: TGTGCCAGCAGCGTAGGAGGTGCAGGGCGGACTGAAGCTTTCTTT; CDR3: CASSVGGAGRTEAFF
D: -; V: TRBV5-5; J: TRBJ1-2; size: -; DNA: TGTGCCAGCAGCTTGGAACAGAGCTATGGCTACACCTTC; CDR3: CASSLEQSYGYTF
D: -; V: TRBV14; J: TRBJ1-6; size: -; DNA: TGTGCCAGCAGCCCACGTCTTAGTTATTCACCCCTCCACTTT; CDR3: CASSPRLSYSPLHF
D: -; V: TRBV2; J: TRBJ1-6; size: -; DNA: TGTGCCAGCAGTGATCCCCAAGGGGGAGAGAATTCACCCCTCCACTTT; CDR3: CASSDPQGGENSPLHF
D: -; V: TRBV3-1/TRBV3-2; J: TRBJ2-6; size: -; DNA: TGTGCCAGCAGACAGAACTCTGGGGCCAACGTCCTGACTTTC; CDR3: CASRQNSGANVLTF
D: TRBD1; V: TRBV30; J: TRBJ2-3; size: few; DNA: TGTGCCTGGGGGACAGGGACAGATACGCAGTATTTT; CDR3: CAWGTGTDTQYF
D: -; V: TRBV3-1/TRBV3-2; J: TRBJ2-3; size: -; DNA: TGTGCCAGCAGCAAGACAAAAGGGACAGTAGCGGCAGATACGCAGTATTTT; CDR3: CASSKTKGTVAADTQYF
D: -; V: TRBV3-1/TRBV3-2; J: TRBJ1-6; size: -; DNA: TGTGCCAGCAGCCAAGACCCGGACAGTTCCCGGGGATATAATTCACCCCTCCACTTT; CDR3: CASSQDPDSSRGYNSPLHF
D: -; V: TRBV5-1; J: TRBJ2-2; size: -; DNA: TGCGCCAGCAGCTCACTTCCCCCGGGGGACACCGGGGAGCTGTTTTTT; CDR3: CASSSLPPGDTGELFF
D: -; V: TRBV5-1; J: TRBJ2-1; size: -; DNA: TGCGCCAGCAGCTTGGACGGGGTCGGCTCCTACAATGAGCAGTTCTTC; CDR3: CASSLDGVGSYNEQFF
D: -; V: TRBV24-1; J: TRBJ2-7; size: -; DNA: TGTGCCACCAGTGATCGGGGTCACGAGCAGTACTTC; CDR3: CATSDRGHEQYF